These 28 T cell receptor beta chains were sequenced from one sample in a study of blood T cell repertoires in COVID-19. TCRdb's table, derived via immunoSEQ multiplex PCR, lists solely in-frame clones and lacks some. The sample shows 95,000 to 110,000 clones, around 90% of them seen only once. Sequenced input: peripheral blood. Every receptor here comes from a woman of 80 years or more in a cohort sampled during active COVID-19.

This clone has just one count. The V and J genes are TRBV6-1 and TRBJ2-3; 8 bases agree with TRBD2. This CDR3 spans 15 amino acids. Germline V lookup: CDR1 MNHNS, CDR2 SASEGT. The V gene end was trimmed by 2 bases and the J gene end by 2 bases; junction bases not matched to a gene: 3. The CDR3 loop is CASSETGGDTDTQYF. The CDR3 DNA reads TGTGCCAGCAGTGAAACCGGGGGGGACACAGATACGCAGTATTTT.

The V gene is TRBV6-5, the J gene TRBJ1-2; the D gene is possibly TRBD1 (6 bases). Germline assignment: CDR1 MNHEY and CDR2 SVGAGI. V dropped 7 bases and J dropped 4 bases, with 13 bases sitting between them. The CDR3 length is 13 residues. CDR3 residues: CASTPVGGYGYTF. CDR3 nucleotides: TGTGCCAGCACCCCGGTAGGGGGCTATGGCTACACCTTC.

CDR3 sequence reads: CASSPGQGFPSYNEQFF. In DNA form, the CDR3 reads TGTGCCAGCAGCCCAGGACAGGGTTTCCCCTCCTACAATGAGCAGTTCTTC. The chain has TRBV7-9 and TRBJ2-1; TRBD1 matches at 8 bases. Germline loops: CDR1 SEHNR, CDR2 FQNEAQ (reference sequence). With V trimmed by 5 bases and J by 0 bases, 9 bases remained unmatched. There are 17 residues in the CDR3.

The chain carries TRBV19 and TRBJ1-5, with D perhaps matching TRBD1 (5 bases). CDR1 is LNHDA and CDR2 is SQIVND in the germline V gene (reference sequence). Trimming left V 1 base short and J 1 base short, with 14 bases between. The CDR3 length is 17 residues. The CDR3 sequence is CASSIAQAGRSNQPQHF. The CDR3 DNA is TGTGCCAGTAGTATAGCTCAGGCAGGGCGGAGCAATCAGCCCCAGCATTTT.

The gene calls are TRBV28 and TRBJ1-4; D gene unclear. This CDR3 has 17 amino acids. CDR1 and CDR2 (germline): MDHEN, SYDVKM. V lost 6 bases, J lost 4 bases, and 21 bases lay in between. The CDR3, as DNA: TGTGCCAGCAGCGCCCCCGCGGCGGGGAGGATTAATGAAAAACTGTTTTTT. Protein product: CASSAPAAGRINEKLFF.

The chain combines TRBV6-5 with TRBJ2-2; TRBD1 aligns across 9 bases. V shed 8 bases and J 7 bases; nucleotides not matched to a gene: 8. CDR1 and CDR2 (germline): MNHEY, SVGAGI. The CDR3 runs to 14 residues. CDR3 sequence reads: CASRVQGAGGELFF. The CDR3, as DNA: TGTGCCAGCCGAGTACAGGGGGCGGGCGGGGAGCTGTTTTTT.

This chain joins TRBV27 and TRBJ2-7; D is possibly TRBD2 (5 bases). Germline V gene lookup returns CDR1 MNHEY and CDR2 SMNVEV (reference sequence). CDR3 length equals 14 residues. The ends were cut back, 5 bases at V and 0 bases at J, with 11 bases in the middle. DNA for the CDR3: TGTGCCAGCAGTCGACGGGGTCTCTCCTACGAGCAGTACTTC. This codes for CASSRRGLSYEQYF.

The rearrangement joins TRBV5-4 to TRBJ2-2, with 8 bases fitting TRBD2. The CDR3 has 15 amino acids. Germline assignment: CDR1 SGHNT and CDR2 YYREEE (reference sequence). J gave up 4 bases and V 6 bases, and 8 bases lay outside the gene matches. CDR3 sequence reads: CASTGAGVGTGELFF. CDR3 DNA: TGTGCCAGCACCGGAGCGGGAGTCGGCACCGGGGAGCTGTTTTTT.

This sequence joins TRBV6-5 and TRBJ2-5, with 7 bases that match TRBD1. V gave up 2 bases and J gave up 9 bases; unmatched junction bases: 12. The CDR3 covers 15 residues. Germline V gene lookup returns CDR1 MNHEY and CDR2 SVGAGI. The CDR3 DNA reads TGTGCCAGCAGTTACGCCCCGTCGACAGGGAAGGCCCAGTACTTC. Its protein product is CASSYAPSTGKAQYF.

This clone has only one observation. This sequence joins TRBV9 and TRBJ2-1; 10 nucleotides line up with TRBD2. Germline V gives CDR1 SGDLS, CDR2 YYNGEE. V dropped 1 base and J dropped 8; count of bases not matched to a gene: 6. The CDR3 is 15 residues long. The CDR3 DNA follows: TGTGCCAGCAGCGTATCGAGCGGGAGGGGTCATGAGCAGTTCTTC. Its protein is CASSVSSGRGHEQFF.

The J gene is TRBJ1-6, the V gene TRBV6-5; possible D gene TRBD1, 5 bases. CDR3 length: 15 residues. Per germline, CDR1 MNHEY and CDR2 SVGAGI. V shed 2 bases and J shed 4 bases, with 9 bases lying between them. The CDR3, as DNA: TGTGCCAGCAGTTACCAGGGAGGTTATAATTCACCCCTCCACTTT. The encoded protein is CASSYQGGYNSPLHF.

The CDR3 nucleotides read TGTGCCAGCAGTTTAGGGTTCGGACAGGGGGCGCCTGAGCAGTACTTC. Protein sequence: CASSLGFGQGAPEQYF. This sequence joins TRBV27 and TRBJ2-7; 11 nucleotides match TRBD1. This CDR3 is 16 amino acids long. V was clipped by 2 bases and J by 7 bases; unmatched bases: 10. CDR1 and CDR2 from the germline V gene are MNHEY and SMNVEV (reference sequence).

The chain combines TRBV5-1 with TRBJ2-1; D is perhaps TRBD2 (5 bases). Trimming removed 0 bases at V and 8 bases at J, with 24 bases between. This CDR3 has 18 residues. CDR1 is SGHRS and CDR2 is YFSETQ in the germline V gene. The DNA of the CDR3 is TGCGCCAGCAGCTTGGGGTGGCAAACTTTCGGGGTACACGATGAGCAGTTCTTC. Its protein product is CASSLGWQTFGVHDEQFF.

In DNA, the CDR3 is TGCGCCAGCAGCCGTGCGGGGGGACCCTTCACAGATACGCAGTATTTT. Translating gives CASSRAGGPFTDTQYF. This chain links TRBV5-1 with TRBJ2-3; 8 bases align to TRBD2. The CDR3 length is 16 residues. CDR1 is SGHRS, CDR2 YFSETQ, per germline. V shed 4 bases and J 2 bases; nucleotides not matched to a gene: 9.

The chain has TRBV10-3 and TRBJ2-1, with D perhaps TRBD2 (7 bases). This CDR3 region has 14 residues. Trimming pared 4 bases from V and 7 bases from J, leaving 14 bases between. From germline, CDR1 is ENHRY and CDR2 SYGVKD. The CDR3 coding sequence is TGTGCCATCAGTGTTGAAGGGGGGGATAATGAGCAGTTCTTC. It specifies CAISVEGGDNEQFF.

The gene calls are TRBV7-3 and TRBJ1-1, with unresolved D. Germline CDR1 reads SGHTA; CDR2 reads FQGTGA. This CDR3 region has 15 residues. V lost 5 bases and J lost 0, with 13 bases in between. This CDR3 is CASSRTRALNTEAFF. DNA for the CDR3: TGTGCCAGCAGCCGAACGCGGGCCTTGAACACTGAAGCTTTCTTT.

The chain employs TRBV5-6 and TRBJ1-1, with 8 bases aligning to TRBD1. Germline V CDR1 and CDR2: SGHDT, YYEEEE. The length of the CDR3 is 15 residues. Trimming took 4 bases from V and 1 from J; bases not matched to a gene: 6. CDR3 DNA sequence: TGTGCCAGCAGCGAGGACAGGGTCCCGAACACTGAAGCTTTCTTT. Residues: CASSEDRVPNTEAFF.

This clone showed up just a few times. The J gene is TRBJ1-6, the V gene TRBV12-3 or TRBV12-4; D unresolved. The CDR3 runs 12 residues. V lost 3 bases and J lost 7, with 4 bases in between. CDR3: CASSFVNSPLHF. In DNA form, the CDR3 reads TGTGCCAGCAGTTTCGTCAATTCACCCCTCCACTTT.

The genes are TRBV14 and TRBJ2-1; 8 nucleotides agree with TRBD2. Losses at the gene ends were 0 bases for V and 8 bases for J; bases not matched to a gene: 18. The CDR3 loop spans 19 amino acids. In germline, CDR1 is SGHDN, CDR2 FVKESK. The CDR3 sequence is CASSQDPASGLYFVDEQFF. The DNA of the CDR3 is TGTGCCAGCAGCCAAGATCCGGCTAGCGGGCTTTATTTTGTCGATGAGCAGTTCTTC.

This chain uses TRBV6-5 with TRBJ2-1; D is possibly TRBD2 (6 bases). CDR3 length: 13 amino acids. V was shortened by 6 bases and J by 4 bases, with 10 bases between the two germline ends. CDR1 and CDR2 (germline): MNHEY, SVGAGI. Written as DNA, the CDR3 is TGTGCCAGCAGGTTCGGGACTTACAATGAGCAGTTCTTC. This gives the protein CASRFGTYNEQFF.

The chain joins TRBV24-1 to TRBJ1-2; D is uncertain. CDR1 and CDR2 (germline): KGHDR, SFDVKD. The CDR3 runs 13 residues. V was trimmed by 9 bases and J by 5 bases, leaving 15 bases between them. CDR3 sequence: CATGKHSGYGYTF. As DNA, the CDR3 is TGTGCCACCGGCAAACACAGCGGGTATGGCTACACCTTC.

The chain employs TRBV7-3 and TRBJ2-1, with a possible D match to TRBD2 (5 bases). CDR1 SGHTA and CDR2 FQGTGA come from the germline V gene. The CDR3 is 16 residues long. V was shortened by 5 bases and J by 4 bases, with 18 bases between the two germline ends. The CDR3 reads CASSPGLTKGYNEQFF. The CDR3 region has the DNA TGTGCCAGCAGCCCCGGACTGACCAAAGGGTACAATGAGCAGTTCTTC.

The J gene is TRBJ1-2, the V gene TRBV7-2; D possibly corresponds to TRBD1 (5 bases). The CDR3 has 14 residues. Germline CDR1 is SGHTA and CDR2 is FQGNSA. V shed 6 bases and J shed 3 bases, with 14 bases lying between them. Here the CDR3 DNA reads TGTGCCAGCAGTTCTCCCGGCAGGGACTATGGCTACACCTTC. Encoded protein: CASSSPGRDYGYTF.

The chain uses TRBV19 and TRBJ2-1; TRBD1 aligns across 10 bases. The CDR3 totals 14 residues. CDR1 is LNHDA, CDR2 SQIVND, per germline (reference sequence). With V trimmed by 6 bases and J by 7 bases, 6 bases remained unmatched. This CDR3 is CASRIRGQGNEQFF. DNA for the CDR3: TGTGCCAGTAGGATTCGGGGACAGGGGAATGAGCAGTTCTTC.

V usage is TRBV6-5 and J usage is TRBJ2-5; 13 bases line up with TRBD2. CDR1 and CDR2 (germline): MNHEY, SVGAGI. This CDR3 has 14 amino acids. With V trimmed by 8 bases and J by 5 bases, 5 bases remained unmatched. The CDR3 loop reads CASGLAGARETQYF. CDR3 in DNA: TGTGCCAGCGGACTAGCGGGAGCGAGGGAGACCCAGTACTTC.

The CDR3 is CASSYDRDYNSPLHF. The DNA of the CDR3 is TGCGCCAGCAGCTACGACAGGGACTATAATTCACCCCTCCACTTT. The chain uses TRBV5-1 and TRBJ1-6, with 7 positions matching TRBD1. The trim removed 3 bases at V and 3 bases at J, leaving 3 bases unmatched. Germline V gene lookup returns CDR1 SGHRS and CDR2 YFSETQ. The CDR3 sequence is 15 residues long.

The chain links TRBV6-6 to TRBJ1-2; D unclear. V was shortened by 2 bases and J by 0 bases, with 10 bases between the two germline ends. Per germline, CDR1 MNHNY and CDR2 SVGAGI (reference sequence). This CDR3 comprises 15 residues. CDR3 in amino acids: CASSYKYKANYGYTF. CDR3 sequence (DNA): TGTGCCAGCAGTTACAAGTACAAAGCTAACTATGGCTACACCTTC.

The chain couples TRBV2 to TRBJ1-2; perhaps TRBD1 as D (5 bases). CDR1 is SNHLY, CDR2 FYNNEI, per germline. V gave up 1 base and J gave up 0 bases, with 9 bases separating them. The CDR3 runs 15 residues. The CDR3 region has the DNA TGTGCCAGCAGTGAAGTAAGACAGCCTAACTATGGCTACACCTTC. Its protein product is CASSEVRQPNYGYTF. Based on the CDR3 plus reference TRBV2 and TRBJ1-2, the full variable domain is EPEVTQTPSHQVTQMGQEVILRCVPISNHLYFYWYRQILGQKVEFLVSFYNNEISEKSEIFDDQFSVERPDGSNFTLKIRSTKLEDSAMYFCASSEVRQPNYGYTFGSGTRLTVV.